Below, one T cell receptor beta chain is given with its context. What this receptor recognizes is not known. No quality values exist for individual bases; no much larger clone is one base distant. The record originates from a study of blood T cell repertoires in COVID-19 (dated by TCRdb to 2020 to 2021). Study-level background: Samples from collaborators originated in the United States, Italy and Spain and spanned both the acute and convalescent phases of COVID-19. The prospective study material was composed of cDNA or gDNA derived from T cells, B-cell-depleted T cells, or PBMCs. The samples were drawn from the first 160 participants of the ongoing ImmuneRACE study and from 1,200 or so subjects provided by 6 global collaborators. The sample metadata nearly always contained a de-identified subject ID, COVID-19 status, age in years and sex. Where available, HLA class I and class II types were taken from metadata supplied by the sample provider and were not determined by assay-based typing. The dataset comprised deeply sampled blood TCRbeta repertoires from subjects exposed to, actively infected with, or recovered from COVID-19. A freely available public database, intended as a resource for researchers studying the immune response to SARS-CoV-2, is where the repertoires were released. The paper as a whole reports these results and caveats: The amount of clinical and demographic metadata varied by source and participant and was provided uncurated.

Trimming at the junction amounts to 6 bases on V and 1 base on J, and the germline ends lie 15 bases apart. Measured from the cysteine to the phenylalanine, the CDR3 is 15 residues long. Only the CDR3 part of the read is kept: 45 bases, read in frame from the first base. CDR1 and CDR2 (SNHLY, FYNNEI) derive from the germline V gene. TCRbeta CDR3 regions were amplified from genomic DNA by means of the immunoSEQ Assay, a bias-controlled multiplex PCR. The published analysis was carried out like this. Nucleated cell counts per sample were estimated from amplification of reference gene primers within the assay. To quantify the absolute abundance of each unique TCRbeta CDR3 rearrangement, sequence reads were collapsed and filtered. Productive Simpson clonality was computed per sample as the square root of Simpson's diversity index over productive rearrangements. TCRdb limited this immuneACCESS table to in-frame rearrangements with V and J called. A share of clones is missing; checked studies link under half to unresolved V genes, and the rest is unexplained. V, J and clone size are those of that table, while D and trimming were read from the DNA. The sample table shows about 150,000 clones, and about nine tenths are seen once. 2.4% of the sample rests with the top ten.

Each collaborating institution followed its own protocols to collect whole blood in K2EDTA tubes. For TCRbeta analysis, collaborators shipped samples in one of three forms: frozen whole blood, isolated PBMCs, or DNA extracted from either of those sample types. The sample comprised peripheral blood. The sequence was obtained from a woman in her seventies with acute or convalescent COVID-19. The chain is assembled from TRBV2 and TRBJ1-1, with a weak D call of TRBD1 (6 bases match). The base sequence is TGTGCCAGCAGGAAAGGGCAGGGGAAGAACACTGAAGCTTTCTTT. This codes for CASRKGQGKNTEAFF.